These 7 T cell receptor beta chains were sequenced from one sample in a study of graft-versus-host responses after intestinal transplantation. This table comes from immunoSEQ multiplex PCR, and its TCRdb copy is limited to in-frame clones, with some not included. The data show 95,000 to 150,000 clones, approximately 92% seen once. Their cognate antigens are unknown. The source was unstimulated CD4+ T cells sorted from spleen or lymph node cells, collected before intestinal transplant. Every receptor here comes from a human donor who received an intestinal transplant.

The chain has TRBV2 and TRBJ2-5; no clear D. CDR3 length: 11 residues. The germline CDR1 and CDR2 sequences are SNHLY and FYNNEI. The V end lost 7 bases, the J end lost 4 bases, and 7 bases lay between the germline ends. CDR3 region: CASKYGETQYF. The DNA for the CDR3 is TGTGCCAGCAAGTATGGAGAGACCCAGTACTTC.

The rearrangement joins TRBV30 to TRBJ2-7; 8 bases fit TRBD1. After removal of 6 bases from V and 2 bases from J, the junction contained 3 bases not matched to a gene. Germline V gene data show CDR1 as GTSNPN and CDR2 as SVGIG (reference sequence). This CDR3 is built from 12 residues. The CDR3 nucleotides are TGTGCCTGTGACAGGGGACCCTACGAGCAGTACTTC. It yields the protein CACDRGPYEQYF.

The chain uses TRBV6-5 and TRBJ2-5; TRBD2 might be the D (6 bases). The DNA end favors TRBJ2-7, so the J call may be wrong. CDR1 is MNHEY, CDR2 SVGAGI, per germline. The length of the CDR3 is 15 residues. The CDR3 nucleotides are TGTGCCAGCAGTTACTCGGGGGGTAGCTCCTACGAGCAGTACTTC. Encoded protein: CASSYSGGSSYEQYF.

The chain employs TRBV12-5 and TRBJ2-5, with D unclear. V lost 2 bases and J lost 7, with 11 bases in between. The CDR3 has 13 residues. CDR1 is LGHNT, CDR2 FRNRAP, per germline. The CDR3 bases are TGTGCTAGTGGTTTGCTGGGGAAGGGGACCCAGTACTTC. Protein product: CASGLLGKGTQYF.

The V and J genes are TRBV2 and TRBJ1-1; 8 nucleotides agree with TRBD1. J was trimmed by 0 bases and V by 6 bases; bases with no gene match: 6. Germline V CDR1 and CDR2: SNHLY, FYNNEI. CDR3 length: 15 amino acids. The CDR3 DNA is TGTGCCAGCAGACCCCGGACAGGGCTGAACACTGAAGCTTTCTTT. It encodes CASRPRTGLNTEAFF.

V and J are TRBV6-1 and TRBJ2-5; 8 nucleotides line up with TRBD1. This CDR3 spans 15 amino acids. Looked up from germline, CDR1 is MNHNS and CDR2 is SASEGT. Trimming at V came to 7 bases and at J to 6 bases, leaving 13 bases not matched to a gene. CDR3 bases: TGTGCCAGCACCCTAGACAGGGGAACATGGAAGACCCAGTACTTC. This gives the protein CASTLDRGTWKTQYF.

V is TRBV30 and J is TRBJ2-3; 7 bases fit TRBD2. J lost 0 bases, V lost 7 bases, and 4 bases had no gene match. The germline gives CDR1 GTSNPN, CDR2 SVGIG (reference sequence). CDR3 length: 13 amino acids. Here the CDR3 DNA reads TGTGCCTACTCTAGCGGTAGCACAGATACGCAGTATTTT. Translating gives CAYSSGSTDTQYF.